The table lists the clone carrying this T cell receptor (beta chain) with many counts. What it binds is unknown. This entry belongs to a study of metastatic and nonmetastatic thyroid tumors. Overall study: The study looked at repertoires side by side in blood and in tumor or nodule tissue from malignant and benign thyroid patients.

Study observations and caveats: Compared with benign nodules, malignant thyroid tumors were reported to have significantly higher TCR beta diversity in both blood and tumor.

The CDR3 length is 17 residues. Trimming took 3 bases from V and 6 from J; bases not matched to a gene: 13. No treatment of any kind had been given to any patient before thyroid surgery. Original processing notes: Variation in CDR3 across clinicopathological groups served as the basis for constructing a distant-metastasis classifier in papillary thyroid cancer. TCRdb reanalyzed the PCR reads via MiXCR. TCRdb's processing, not the authors', yielded these V and J calls. The sample carries approximately 40,000 clones, roughly 11% recorded once. This TCR was sampled from a female donor with papillary thyroid cancer or a benign thyroid nodule (not recorded which). Some clones in this sample may be carry-over from other donors' samples. The source material was blood. The V and J genes are TRBV12-3 or TRBV12-4 and TRBJ1-2, with 10 bases identical to TRBD1. The CDR3, as DNA: TGTGCCAGCAGTTTTCCTGGGACAGGGGCCCCGGGGGATGGCTACACCTTC. Protein sequence: CASSFPGTGAPGDGYTF.